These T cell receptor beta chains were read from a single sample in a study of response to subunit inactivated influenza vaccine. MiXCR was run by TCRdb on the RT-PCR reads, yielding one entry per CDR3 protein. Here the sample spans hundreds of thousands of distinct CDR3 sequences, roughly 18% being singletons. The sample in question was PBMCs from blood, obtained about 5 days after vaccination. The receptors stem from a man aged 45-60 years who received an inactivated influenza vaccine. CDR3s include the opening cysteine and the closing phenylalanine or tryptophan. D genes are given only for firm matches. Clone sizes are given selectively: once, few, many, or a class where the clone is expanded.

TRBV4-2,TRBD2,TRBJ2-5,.,CASSQDPGLAGYGDQYF,TGTGCCAGCAGCCAAGATCCAGGACTAGCGGGTTACGGGGACCAGTACTTC
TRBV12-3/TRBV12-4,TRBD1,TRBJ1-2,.,CASNRGTPYGYTF,TGTGCCAGCAACAGGGGGACACCCTATGGCTACACCTTC
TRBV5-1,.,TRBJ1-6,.,CASSFGQKNSPLHF,TGCGCCAGCAGCTTTGGACAGAAAAATTCACCCCTCCACTTT
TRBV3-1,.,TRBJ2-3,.,CASSQEYTQYF,TGTGCCAGCAGCCAAGAGTATACGCAGTATTTT
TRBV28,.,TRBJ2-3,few,CASRAPNRVDTQYF,TGTGCCAGCAGGGCCCCAAACAGGGTTGATACGCAGTATTTT
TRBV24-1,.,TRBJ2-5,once,CATSDWGAEETQYF,TGTGCCACCAGTGATTGGGGGGCAGAAGAGACCCAGTACTTC
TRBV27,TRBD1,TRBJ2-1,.,CASSLQGQLYNEQFF,TGTGCCAGCAGCTTACAGGGACAGCTATACAATGAGCAGTTCTTC
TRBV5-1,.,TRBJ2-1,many,CASSREVAQTYNEQFF,TGCGCCAGCAGCCGTGAGGTAGCCCAGACCTACAATGAGCAGTTCTTC
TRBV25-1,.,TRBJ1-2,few,CASSDASRPNYGYTF,TGTGCCAGCAGTGATGCCTCGCGGCCCAACTATGGCTACACCTTC
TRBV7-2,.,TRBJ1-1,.,CASSQLPNTEAFF,TGTGCCAGCAGCCAACTACCGAACACTGAAGCTTTCTTT
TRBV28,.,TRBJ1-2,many,CASMSPTRNYGYTF,TGTGCCAGCATGAGTCCTACACGGAACTATGGCTACACCTTC
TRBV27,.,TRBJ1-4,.,CASSLIRGPGEKLFF,TGTGCCAGCAGTTTAATTCGGGGGCCAGGGGAAAAACTGTTTTTT
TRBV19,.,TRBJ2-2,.,CASTPTGGSGELFF,TGTGCCAGTACCCCTACTGGGGGATCCGGGGAGCTGTTTTTT
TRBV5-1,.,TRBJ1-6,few,CASSWDTLTYNSPLHF,TGCGCCAGCAGCTGGGACACACTCACCTATAATTCACCCCTCCACTTT
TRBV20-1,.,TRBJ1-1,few,CSAAGRGGRNTEAFF,TGCAGTGCTGCAGGGAGGGGGGGGCGGAACACTGAAGCTTTCTTT
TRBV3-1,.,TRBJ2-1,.,CASSQGQGLRYNEQFF,TGTGCCAGCAGCCAGGGGCAGGGGCTACGCTACAATGAGCAGTTCTTC
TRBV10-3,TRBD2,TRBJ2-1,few,CALGTSGRDEQFF,TGTGCCCTCGGGACTAGCGGGAGGGATGAGCAGTTCTTC
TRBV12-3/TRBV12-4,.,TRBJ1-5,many,CASSWGQSNQPQHF,TGTGCCAGCAGTTGGGGGCAGAGCAATCAGCCCCAGCATTTT
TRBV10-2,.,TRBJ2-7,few,CASSLTGVVYEQYF,TGCGCCAGCAGTCTGACAGGAGTGGTCTACGAGCAGTACTTC
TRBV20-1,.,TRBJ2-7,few,CSATIKDSLVDEQYF,TGCAGTGCCACAATCAAGGACAGTCTCGTCGACGAGCAGTACTTC
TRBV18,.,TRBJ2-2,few,CASSPEVLTNTGELFF,TGTGCCAGCTCACCTGAAGTACTAACCAACACCGGGGAGCTGTTTTTT
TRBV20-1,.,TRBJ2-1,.,CSAPDRPSYNEQFF,TGCAGTGCTCCTGACAGGCCCTCCTACAATGAGCAGTTCTTC
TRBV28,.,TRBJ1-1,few,CASSSETPPLNTEAFF,TGTGCCAGCAGTTCGGAAACGCCCCCCTTGAACACTGAAGCTTTCTTT
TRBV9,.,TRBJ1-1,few,CASSERLGTEAFF,TGTGCCAGCAGCGAAAGGCTCGGGACTGAAGCTTTCTTT
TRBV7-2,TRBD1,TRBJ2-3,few,CASSFGTGFTDTQYF,TGTGCCAGCAGCTTCGGGACAGGTTTTACAGATACGCAGTATTTT
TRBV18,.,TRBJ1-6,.,CASSRNGENSPLHF,TGTGCCAGCTCACGCAACGGTGAGAATTCACCCCTCCACTTT
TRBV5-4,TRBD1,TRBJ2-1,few,CASSLRGQGVNEQFF,TGTGCCAGCAGCCTGCGCGGACAGGGGGTTAATGAGCAGTTCTTC
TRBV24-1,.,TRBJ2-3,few,CATSDLVHTQYF,TGTGCCACCAGTGATCTTGTGCATACGCAGTATTTT
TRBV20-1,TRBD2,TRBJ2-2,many,CSASLAGYTGELFF,TGCAGTGCTAGCCTAGCGGGGTACACCGGGGAGCTGTTTTTT
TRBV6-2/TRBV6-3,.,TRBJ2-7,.,CASSTYTDRRPYEQYF,TGTGCCAGCAGCACCTATACCGACAGGAGACCCTACGAGCAGTACTTC
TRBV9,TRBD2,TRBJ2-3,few,CASSGAGDPTDTQYF,TGTGCCAGCAGCGGGGCGGGAGATCCCACAGATACGCAGTATTTT
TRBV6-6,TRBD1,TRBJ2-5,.,CASHDRGRETQYF,TGTGCCAGCCATGACAGGGGGCGAGAGACCCAGTACTTC
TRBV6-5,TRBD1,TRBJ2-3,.,CASSYRDRGVNTQYF,TGTGCCAGCAGTTACCGGGACAGGGGGGTCAATACGCAGTATTTT
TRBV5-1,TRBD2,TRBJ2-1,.,CASSSGLAGDHSYNEQFF,TGCGCCAGCAGCTCGGGACTAGCGGGAGACCACTCCTACAATGAGCAGTTCTTC
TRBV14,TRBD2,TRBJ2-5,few,CASSQDTAGGSPQQYF,TGTGCCAGCAGCCAAGATACAGCGGGAGGGTCCCCGCAACAGTACTTC
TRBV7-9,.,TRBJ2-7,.,CASPPDLDEQYF,TGTGCCAGCCCACCCGACCTGGACGAGCAGTACTTC
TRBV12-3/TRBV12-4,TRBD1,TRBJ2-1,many,CASSLGTGLKQFF,TGTGCCAGCAGTTTAGGGACAGGGTTGAAGCAGTTCTTC
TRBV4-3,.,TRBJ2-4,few,CASSQAIRQDGKNIQYF,TGCGCCAGCAGCCAAGCAATCCGACAGGATGGCAAAAACATTCAGTACTTC
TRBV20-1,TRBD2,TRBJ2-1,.,CSARPAGVLYNEQFF,TGCAGTGCTCGGCCCGCGGGAGTACTCTACAATGAGCAGTTCTTC
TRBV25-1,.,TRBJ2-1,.,CAISKGGAYNEQFF,TGTGCCATCTCGAAGGGCGGAGCTTACAATGAGCAGTTCTTC
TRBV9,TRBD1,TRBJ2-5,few,CASSVGDSRETQYF,TGTGCCAGCAGCGTAGGGGACAGTCGAGAGACCCAGTACTTC
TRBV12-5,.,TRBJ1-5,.,CASGLRPFCNQPQHF,TGTGCTAGTGGTTTAAGGCCCTTCTGCAATCAGCCCCAGCATTTT
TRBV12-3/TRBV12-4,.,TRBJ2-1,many,CASSPGHSSYNEQFF,TGTGCCAGCAGTCCCGGGCACAGCTCCTACAATGAGCAGTTCTTC
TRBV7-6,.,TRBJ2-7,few,CASSLDLGHEQYF,TGTGCCAGCAGCTTAGATCTGGGCCACGAGCAGTACTTC
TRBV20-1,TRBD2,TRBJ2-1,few,CSASPTSGGVHNEQFF,TGCAGTGCTAGCCCTACTAGCGGGGGGGTCCACAATGAGCAGTTCTTC
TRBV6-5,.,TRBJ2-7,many,CASSYSNVGTYEQYF,TGTGCCAGCAGTTACTCGAATGTCGGAACCTACGAGCAGTACTTC
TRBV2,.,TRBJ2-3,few,CASSGPGVDTQYF,TGTGCCAGCAGTGGTCCCGGGGTAGATACGCAGTATTTT
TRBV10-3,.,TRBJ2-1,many,CAISTTTGTPYNEQFF,TGTGCCATCAGCACTACTACAGGGACCCCTTACAATGAGCAGTTCTTC
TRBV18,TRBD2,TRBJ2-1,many,CASSPPSSGRGSGEQFF,TGTGCCAGCTCACCACCGTCTAGCGGGAGGGGTTCGGGTGAGCAGTTCTTC
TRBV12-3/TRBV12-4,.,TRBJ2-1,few,CASSLVGLAISNEQFF,TGTGCCAGCAGTTTGGTTGGTCTAGCGATATCCAATGAGCAGTTCTTC
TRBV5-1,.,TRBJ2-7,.,CASSLGTVEQYF,TGCGCCAGCAGCTTGGGGACAGTCGAGCAGTACTTC
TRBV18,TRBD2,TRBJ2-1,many,CASSPGLAGGPTYNEQFF,TGTGCCAGCTCACCGGGACTAGCGGGGGGACCGACCTACAATGAGCAGTTCTTC
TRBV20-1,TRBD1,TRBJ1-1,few,CSARYSGGRTEAFF,TGCAGTGCTAGATATTCAGGGGGGAGAACTGAAGCTTTCTTT
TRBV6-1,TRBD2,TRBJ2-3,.,CASSAQPGPGGDTQYF,TGTGCCAGCAGCGCCCAACCCGGGCCGGGAGGAGATACGCAGTATTTT
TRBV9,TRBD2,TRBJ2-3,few,CASSVAPAGELDTQYF,TGTGCCAGCAGCGTAGCTCCGGCGGGAGAGTTAGATACGCAGTATTTT
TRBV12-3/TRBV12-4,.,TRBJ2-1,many,CASNNYNEQFF,TGTGCCAGCAACAATTACAATGAGCAGTTCTTC
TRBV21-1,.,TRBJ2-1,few,CASSNQKRESSYNEQFF,TGTGCCAGCAGCAACCAAAAGCGGGAGAGCTCCTACAATGAGCAGTTCTTC
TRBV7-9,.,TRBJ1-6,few,CASSLMGYNSPLHF,TGTGCCAGCAGCTTAATGGGTTATAATTCACCCCTCCACTTT
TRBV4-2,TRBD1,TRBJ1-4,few,CASSQAAGGGNEKLFF,TGTGCCAGCAGCCAAGCGGCAGGGGGCGGGAATGAAAAACTGTTTTTT